The rows below give T cell receptor beta chains drawn from one sample of a study of T cells after posttransplantation cyclophosphamide. TCRdb's copy holds only in-frame clones and misses some; the assay was immunoSEQ multiplex PCR. The repertoire holds some 64,000 clones, around 93% seen once, with approximately 2.7% in the top ten. Sequenced: PBMCs. These receptors were collected from a woman aged 25 to 39 in good health and a related stem cell transplant donor. Both conserved end residues are part of each CDR3. D genes are given only for firm matches. A row's size may be missing; if present it is once, few, many or a size class.

TRBJ2-1 NA TRBV6-6 NA TGTGCCAGCAGAAGGGGGGGGTCCTACAATGAGCAGTTCTTC CASRRGGSYNEQFF
TRBJ1-1 NA TRBV6-5 NA TGTGCCAGCAGTTGGGGGGGCAACACTGAAGCTTTCTTT CASSWGGNTEAFF
TRBJ2-3 NA TRBV9 NA TGTGCCAGCAGCGCCGACAGACTCACAGATACGCAGTATTTT CASSADRLTDTQYF
TRBJ1-1 NA TRBV6-6 once TGTGCCAGCAGTTACTCGGCTTTCACTGAAGCTTTCTTT CASSYSAFTEAFF
TRBJ1-1 NA TRBV5-4 NA TGTGCCAGCAGCAGGGGGTACACTGAAGCTTTCTTT CASSRGYTEAFF
TRBJ1-5 NA TRBV30 NA TGTGCCTGGAGTCGGGGCCTTGATCAGCCCCAGCATTTT CAWSRGLDQPQHF
TRBJ1-2 NA TRBV18 few TGTGCCAGCTCACAGGATTTTAACTATGGCTACACCTTC CASSQDFNYGYTF
TRBJ1-2 NA TRBV4-2 NA TGTGCCAGCAGCCAAGATTGGCAGGGAAGTGGCTACACCTTC CASSQDWQGSGYTF
TRBJ1-6 NA TRBV5-6 NA TGTGCCAGCAGCGAAAGGACGGGTTCACCCCTCCACTTT CASSERTGSPLHF
TRBJ1-4 NA TRBV11-1 NA TGTGCCAGCAGCCCGCACACCCATTCTAATGAAAAACTGTTTTTT CASSPHTHSNEKLFF
TRBJ1-1 TRBD1 TRBV28 NA TGTGCCAGCAGGGAGGACAGGGGATCAAACACTGAAGCTTTCTTT CASREDRGSNTEAFF
TRBJ2-5 NA TRBV11-1 NA TGTGCCAGCAGCCGGGGCTTGGAGACCCAGTACTTC CASSRGLETQYF
TRBJ2-7 NA TRBV13 NA TGTGCCAGCAGCTCCAACCTCGGGGCTGACTACGAGCAGTACTTC CASSSNLGADYEQYF